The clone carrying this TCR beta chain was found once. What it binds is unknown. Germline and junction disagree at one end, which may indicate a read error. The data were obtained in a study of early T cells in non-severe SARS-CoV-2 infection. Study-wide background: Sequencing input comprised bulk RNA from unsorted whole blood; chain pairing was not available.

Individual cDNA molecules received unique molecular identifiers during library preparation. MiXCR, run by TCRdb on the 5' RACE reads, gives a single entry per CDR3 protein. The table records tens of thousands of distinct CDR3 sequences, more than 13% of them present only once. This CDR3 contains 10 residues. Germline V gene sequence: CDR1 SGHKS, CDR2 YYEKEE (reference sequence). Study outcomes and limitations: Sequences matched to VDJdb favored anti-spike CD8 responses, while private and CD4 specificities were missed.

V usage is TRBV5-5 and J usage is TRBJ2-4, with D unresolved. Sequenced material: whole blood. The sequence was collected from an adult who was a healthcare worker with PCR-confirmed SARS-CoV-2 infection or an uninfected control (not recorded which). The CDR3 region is CASSLVESPF. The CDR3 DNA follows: TGTGCCAGCAGCTTGGTGGAGTCCCCCTTC.